This T cell receptor beta chain was recorded in a study of T cells in Graves' hyperthyroidism and ophthalmopathy. Whole-study results and caveats: Through a model of 13 V-J features, ophthalmopathy was separated from stable hyperthyroidism. Ophthalmopathy was predicted by the model a median of 6.5 months ahead of onset.

Template material for amplifying TCR beta CDR3 regions consisted of RNA transcripts. The primer set for the first-round RT-PCR of the TCR CDR3 was HTBI. TCRdb reanalysed the multiplex PCR reads using MiXCR and keeps one entry per CDR3 protein. The sample includes about 570,000 distinct CDR3 sequences, more than 45% of them seen just once. About this clonotype: Antigen: not known.

The CDR3 runs 13 residues. In germline, CDR1 is SGHVS, CDR2 FNYEAQ. V was shortened by 5 bases and J by 8 bases, with 16 bases between the two germline ends. Exclusion criteria comprised uncontrolled infection, other autoimmune disease, pregnancy or lactation. Each diagnosis drew on symptoms, thyroxine, TRAb, thyroid ultrasound and orbital computed tomography findings. Input material: peripheral blood or thyroid tissue (not recorded which). The rearrangement uses TRBV7-6 and TRBJ2-7, with D possibly matching TRBD2 (6 bases). The origin of this receptor is an adult woman with Graves' disease, either hyperthyroidism or ophthalmopathy (not recorded which). The CDR3 is CASSESPAGQQYF. In nucleotides, the CDR3 is TGTGCCAGCAGCGAGTCGCCCGCGGGGCAGCAGTACTTC.